This T cell receptor beta chain was observed in a study of cytomegalovirus exposure and HLA in healthy donors. Background on the study: The approximately 120 validation repertoires were produced on the same platform as the 670 or so repertoires of the first cohort. This was reported in a later analysis.

Findings and caveats of the study: Published work reported that the classifier diagnosed cytomegalovirus status with high specificity and sensitivity.

The donors were part of the validation cohort, which consisted of under 150 subjects and was separate from the first cohort of several hundred subjects. The CDR3 loop spans 15 amino acids. The trim removed 5 bases at V and 0 bases at J, leaving 5 bases unmatched. Germline V gives CDR1 KGHSH, CDR2 LQKENI. This table comes from immunoSEQ multiplex PCR, and its TCRdb copy is limited to in-frame clones, with some not included. The repertoire holds around 300,000 clones, with roughly 87% as singletons. Details on this clone: What it binds is not known.

The clonotype comes from a woman between 25 and 40 years old in good health and CMV-seropositive. The J gene is TRBJ1-1, the V gene TRBV18, with 8 bases matching TRBD1. The sequenced sample was PBMCs. CDR3 loop: CASSFGTGMNTEAFF. In DNA form, the CDR3 reads TGTGCCAGCTCATTTGGGACAGGAATGAACACTGAAGCTTTCTTT. The entire variable domain, with the rest obtained from reference TRBV18 and TRBJ1-1, is as follows: NAGVMQNPRHLVRRRGQEARLRCSPMKGHSHVYWYRQLPEEGLKFMVYLQKENIIDESGMPKERFSAEFPKEGPSILRIQQVVRGDSAAYFCASSFGTGMNTEAFFGQGTRLTVV.